The 13 T cell receptor beta chains below come from one sample, sequenced in a study of T cells after yellow fever vaccination. TCRdb called the 5' RACE reads again in MiXCR, with one record for every CDR3 protein. This sample carries under 600,000 distinct CDR3 sequences, 13% of them seen once, and the ten largest clones take 11% to 15%. Sample: PBMCs, taken on the day of the yellow fever booster vaccination. These receptors were taken from a man aged 30 to 39 who received the YFV17D yellow fever vaccine.

There are a few counts of this clonotype. The V call is TRBV5-1, the J call TRBJ1-2; D unclear. CDR1 is SGHRS, CDR2 YFSETQ, per germline. V lost 5 bases and J lost 8, with 22 bases in between. The CDR3 loop spans 15 amino acids. The chain's CDR3 is CASSWGLGARNGYTF. The CDR3 DNA sequence: TGCGCCAGCAGTTGGGGTCTAGGCGCGAGGAACGGCTACACCTTC.

V is TRBV7-2 and J is TRBJ2-1; TRBD2 aligns across 13 bases. The germline CDR1 and CDR2 sequences are SGHTA and FQGNSA. This CDR3 spans 15 amino acids. Trimming removed 5 bases from V and 11 bases from J; junction bases left unmatched: 9. In DNA form, the CDR3 reads TGTGCCAGCAGCCACGGACTAGCGGGGGAACTTAAGCAGTTCTTC. Its translation: CASSHGLAGELKQFF.

V gene TRBV18 combines with J gene TRBJ2-3; D not resolved. The V gene's germline CDR1 is KGHSH and CDR2 LQKENI. This CDR3 spans 14 amino acids. V shed 2 bases and J shed 4 bases, with 10 bases lying between them. The CDR3 DNA reads as TGTGCCAGCTCACCAGACACCGGGCCAGATACGCAGTATTTT. Encoded protein: CASSPDTGPDTQYF.

V usage is TRBV19 and J usage is TRBJ2-2, with D unresolved. Per the germline V gene, CDR1 is LNHDA and CDR2 is SQIVND (reference sequence). With 5 bases removed from V and 7 bases from J, the gap between germline ends came to 14 bases. The CDR3 is 14 amino acids. This CDR3 reads CASSAHKSGGELFF. The CDR3 nucleotides read TGTGCCAGTAGTGCACACAAATCGGGCGGGGAGCTGTTTTTT. Full variable domain (rest looked up from reference TRBV19 and TRBJ2-2): DGGITQSPKYLFRKEGQNVTLSCEQNLNHDAMYWYRQDPGQGLRLIYYSQIVNDFQKGDIAEGYSVSREKKESFPLTVTSAQKNPTAFYLCASSAHKSGGELFFGEGSRLTVL.

The V call is TRBV7-9, the J call TRBJ1-5; 10 nucleotides agree with TRBD1. Germline V gene lookup returns CDR1 SEHNR and CDR2 FQNEAQ (reference sequence). The CDR3 spans 17 residues. With 5 bases clipped from V and 2 bases from J, the junction kept 9 bases outside the gene matches. This chain's CDR3 is CASSLSPGTGGNQPQHF. The CDR3 DNA reads as TGTGCCAGCAGCCTTAGTCCGGGGACAGGGGGCAATCAGCCCCAGCATTTT. The variable domain in full, completed from reference TRBV7-9 and TRBJ1-5, reads DTGVSQNPRHKITKRGQNVTFRCDPISEHNRLYWYRQTLGQGPEFLTYFQNEAQLEKSRLLSDRFSAERPKGSFSTLEIQRTEQGDSAMYLCASSLSPGTGGNQPQHFGDGTRLSIL.

This clonotype was observed many times. The CDR3 DNA is TGTGCCAGCAGCCCACTAGGGTCCACAGATACGCAGTATTTT. Residues: CASSPLGSTDTQYF. V is TRBV12-3 or TRBV12-4 and J is TRBJ2-3; D might be TRBD2 (5 bases). This CDR3 has 14 amino acids. The V and J ends lost 6 bases and 2 bases respectively, with 12 bases between them.

The table lists this clonotype with a few counts. The chain recombines TRBV27 with TRBJ1-5; perhaps TRBD1 as D (6 bases). Trimming took 6 bases from V and 6 from J, leaving 12 bases between them. Germline CDR1 reads MNHEY; CDR2 reads SMNVEV (reference sequence). The CDR3 loop spans 13 amino acids. The CDR3 DNA reads as TGTGCCAGCAGCTCAGGGGTAGGTCAGCCCCAGCATTTT. Translated: CASSSGVGQPQHF.

This clonotype was counted a few times. The CDR3 DNA reads as TGCAGCGTTTCAGGACTGGAAGCGGGCAATGAGCAGTTCTTC. Translated: CSVSGLEAGNEQFF. The gene calls are TRBV29-1 and TRBJ2-1; weak D call: TRBD2 (6 bases). This CDR3 comprises 14 residues. Trimming shortened V by 5 bases and J by 6 bases, and 17 bases separated the two germline ends. Germline lookup yields CDR1 SQVTM and CDR2 ANQGSEA.

The rearrangement joins TRBV9 to TRBJ1-6; a possible D gene is TRBD1 (5 bases). With 4 bases removed from V and 7 bases from J, the gap between germline ends came to 15 bases. CDR3 length: 15 amino acids. Germline V gives CDR1 SGDLS, CDR2 YYNGEE. CDR3 protein: CASSPRGAQNSPLHF. CDR3 DNA sequence: TGTGCCAGCAGCCCACGCGGGGCCCAAAATTCACCCCTCCACTTT. The whole variable domain, filled in from reference TRBV9 and TRBJ1-6, reads DSGVTQTPKHLITATGQRVTLRCSPRSGDLSVYWYQQSLDQGLQFLIQYYNGEERAKGNILERFSAQQFPDLHSELNLSSLELGDSALYFCASSPRGAQNSPLHFGNGTRLTVT.

The J gene is TRBJ2-5, the V gene TRBV6-2 or TRBV6-3; D might be TRBD2 (5 bases). Trimming removed 2 bases from V and 7 bases from J, with 5 bases in between. CDR1 is MNHEY and CDR2 is SVGEGT in the germline V gene. This CDR3 is built from 11 residues. The CDR3 spells CASSYAGTQYF. In DNA, the CDR3 is TGTGCCAGCAGTTACGCGGGGACCCAGTACTTC.

V is TRBV9 and J is TRBJ1-1; D gene uncertain. Germline assignment: CDR1 SGDLS and CDR2 YYNGEE. The ends were cut back, 0 bases at V and 1 base at J, with 7 bases in the middle. This CDR3 spans 14 amino acids. For the CDR3, the DNA is TGTGCCAGCAGCGTAGATGGAACGAACACTGAAGCTTTCTTT. Translated: CASSVDGTNTEAFF.

The chain couples TRBV7-9 to TRBJ2-5, with D possibly being TRBD1 (6 bases). The CDR3 runs to 12 residues. The V and J ends lost 7 bases and 5 bases respectively, with 11 bases between them. From germline, CDR1 is SEHNR and CDR2 FQNEAQ (reference sequence). Written as DNA, the CDR3 is TGTGCCAGCAACCTGAGGGGGGAGACCCAGTACTTC. Its protein is CASNLRGETQYF.

The chain carries TRBV5-1 and TRBJ1-2; 9 bases align to TRBD1. Germline CDR1 SGHRS, CDR2 YFSETQ. CDR3 size: 13 residues. The trim removed 4 bases at V and 6 bases at J, leaving 4 bases unmatched. The CDR3 DNA reads as TGCGCCAGCAGCCGCGGGACAGGGAATGGCTACACCTTC. Amino acid sequence: CASSRGTGNGYTF.